This T cell receptor beta chain was profiled in a study of T cell repertoires in cytomegalovirus infection. Study context: Recently identified HLA-C-restricted CMV epitopes and well-studied HLA-B-restricted CMV epitopes were used by the study.

This clonotype came up many times. Its target is unknown. MiXCR, run by TCRdb on the reads, gives a single entry per CDR3 protein. Here the sample spans some 71,000 distinct CDR3 sequences, around 28% being singletons. Study findings and constraints: CMV-specific TCR beta clonotypes restricted by HLA-C were the ones dominating the ex vivo response.

The origin of this receptor is a human donor in good health (CMV status not recorded). Some clones in this sample may be carry-over from other donors' samples. This specimen was CD8+ T cells from cultured PBMCs, taken from culture after CMV antigen stimulation.

The CDR3 nucleotides read TGTGCCAGTAGTAGCGACAGGGGAACGGTCAATGAGCAGTTCTTC. This translates into CASSSDRGTVNEQFF. The chain joins TRBV19 to TRBJ2-1; 8 bases are shared with TRBD1. The V gene's germline CDR1 is LNHDA and CDR2 SQIVND (reference sequence). V was clipped by 4 bases and J by 6 bases; unmatched bases: 8. The CDR3 contains 15 residues.